This is a list of T cell receptor beta chains from one sample in a study of CD8 T cells in Susac syndrome. TCRdb redid the calling of the immunoSEQ multiplex PCR reads with MiXCR, one entry per CDR3 protein. The sample has about 400,000 distinct CDR3 sequences, more than 70% seen once. Material for sequencing was CD8+ T cells from PBMCs. The source of these receptors is a human donor with multiple sclerosis. Both conserved end residues are part of each CDR3. Fields, in order: CDR3 DNA, CDR3 protein, J gene, V gene, D gene. The D gene is left open where the match is weak.

TGTGCCAGCAGCCCCCGAGGGATGTTGAACACTGAAGCTTTCTTT | CASSPRGMLNTEAFF | TRBJ1-1 | TRBV7-9 | .
TGTGCCACCAGCAGGGAAAACAGGGTTTTGGAAGCTTTCTTT | CATSRENRVLEAFF | TRBJ1-1 | TRBV15 | .
TGTGCCAGCAGCCCGGAGGGATGGGGTACGCAGTATTTT | CASSPEGWGTQYF | TRBJ2-3 | TRBV3-1 | .
TGTGCCACCCGGGACACCCTGCGAGAGGCTGAAGCTTTCTTT | CATRDTLREAEAFF | TRBJ1-1 | TRBV10-3 | .
TGCGCCAGCAGCCAAGAAGGAACGGGCTATGGCTACACCTTC | CASSQEGTGYGYTF | TRBJ1-2 | TRBV4-1 | .
TGTGCCAGCAGTTTATCCCCGGGGGAGAACACTGAAGCTTTCTTT | CASSLSPGENTEAFF | TRBJ1-1 | TRBV12-3/TRBV12-4 | .
TGTGCCAGCAGATCGATTGGACAGGGCCGGGAGACCCAGTACTTC | CASRSIGQGRETQYF | TRBJ2-5 | TRBV3-1 | TRBD1
TGTGCCAGCAGTTTTTCGGAGGGTCCCTACGAGCAGTACTTC | CASSFSEGPYEQYF | TRBJ2-7 | TRBV28 | .
TGTGCCAGCAGGGGACAACAGAACACTGAAGCTTTCTTT | CASRGQQNTEAFF | TRBJ1-1 | TRBV7-9 | .
TGCGCCAGCAGCCTCACGACGGGGGGAGAGACTGAAGCTTTCTTT | CASSLTTGGETEAFF | TRBJ1-1 | TRBV4-1 | .